This T cell receptor beta chain is drawn from a study of early T cells in non-severe SARS-CoV-2 infection. Overall study: The input, bulk RNA from unsorted whole blood, was sequenced, and chains were unpaired.

Turning to this clonotype: Its antigen is not identified.

Each cDNA molecule carried a unique molecular identifier. MiXCR was run by TCRdb on the 5' RACE reads, yielding one entry per CDR3 protein. Here the sample spans 100,000 or so distinct CDR3 sequences, 16% being singletons. Overall study results and limits: Anti-spike CD8 responses were favored by VDJdb matching, which missed private and CD4 specificities.

The material was whole blood, obtained at baseline. This sequence originates from an adult who was a healthcare worker with PCR-confirmed SARS-CoV-2 infection or an uninfected control (not recorded which).

This CDR3 is CSVRRDTTQETQYF. CDR3 bases: TGCAGCGTCCGACGGGACACCACCCAAGAGACCCAGTACTTC. V and J are TRBV29-1 and TRBJ2-5, with D perhaps matching TRBD1 (6 bases). Per the germline V gene, CDR1 is SQVTM and CDR2 is ANQGSEA. V was pared by 6 bases and J by 1 base, with 15 bases between. The CDR3 runs 14 residues. The full variable domain, with the rest looked up from reference TRBV29-1 and TRBJ2-5, is SAVISQKPSRDICQRGTSLTIQCQVDSQVTMMFWYRQQPGQSLTLIATANQGSEATYESGFVIDKFPISRPNLTFSTLTVSNMSPEDSSIYLCSVRRDTTQETQYFGPGTRLLVL.